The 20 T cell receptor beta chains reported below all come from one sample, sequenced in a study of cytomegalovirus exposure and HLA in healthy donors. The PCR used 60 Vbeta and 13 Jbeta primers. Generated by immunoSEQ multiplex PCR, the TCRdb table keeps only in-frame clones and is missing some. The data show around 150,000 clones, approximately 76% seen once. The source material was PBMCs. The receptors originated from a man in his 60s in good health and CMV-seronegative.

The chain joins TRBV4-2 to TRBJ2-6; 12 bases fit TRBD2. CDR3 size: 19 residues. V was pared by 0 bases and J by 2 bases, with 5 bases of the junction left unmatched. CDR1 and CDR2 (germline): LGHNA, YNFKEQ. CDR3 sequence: CASSQDPASGGAGANVLTF. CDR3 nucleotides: TGTGCCAGCAGCCAAGATCCGGCTAGCGGGGGGGCTGGGGCCAACGTCCTGACTTTC.

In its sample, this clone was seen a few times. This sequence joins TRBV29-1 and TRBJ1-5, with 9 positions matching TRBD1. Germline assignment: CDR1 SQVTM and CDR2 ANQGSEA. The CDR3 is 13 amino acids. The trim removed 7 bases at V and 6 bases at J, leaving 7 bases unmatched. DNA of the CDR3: TGCAGCGCGGGACAGGGTGAGGCTCAGCCCCAGCATTTT. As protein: CSAGQGEAQPQHF.

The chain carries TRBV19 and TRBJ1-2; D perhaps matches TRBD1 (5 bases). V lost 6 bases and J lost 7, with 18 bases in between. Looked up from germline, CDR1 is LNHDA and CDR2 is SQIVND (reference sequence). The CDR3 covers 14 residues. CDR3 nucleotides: TGTGCCAGTAGCCTGACAGTGCCCTCGGTTGGCTACACCTTC. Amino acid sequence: CASSLTVPSVGYTF.

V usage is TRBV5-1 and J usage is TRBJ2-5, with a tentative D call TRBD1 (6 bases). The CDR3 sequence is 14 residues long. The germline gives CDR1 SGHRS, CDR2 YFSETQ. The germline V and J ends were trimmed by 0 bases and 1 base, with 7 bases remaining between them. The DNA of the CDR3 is TGCGCCAGCAGCTTGGACAGGGCCCAAGAGACCCAGTACTTC. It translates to CASSLDRAQETQYF.

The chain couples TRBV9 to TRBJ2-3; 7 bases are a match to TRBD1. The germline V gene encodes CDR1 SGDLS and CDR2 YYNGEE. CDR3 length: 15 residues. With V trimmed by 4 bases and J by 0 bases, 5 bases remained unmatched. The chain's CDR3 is CASSPRDRSTDTQYF. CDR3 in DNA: TGTGCCAGCAGCCCCCGGGACAGAAGCACAGATACGCAGTATTTT.

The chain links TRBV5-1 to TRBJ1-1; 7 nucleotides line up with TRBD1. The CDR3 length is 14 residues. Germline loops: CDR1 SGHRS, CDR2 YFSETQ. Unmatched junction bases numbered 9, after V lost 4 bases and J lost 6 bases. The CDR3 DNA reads TGCGCCAGCAGCGGGACAGTGCCGGTTTCTGAAGCTTTCTTT. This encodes CASSGTVPVSEAFF.

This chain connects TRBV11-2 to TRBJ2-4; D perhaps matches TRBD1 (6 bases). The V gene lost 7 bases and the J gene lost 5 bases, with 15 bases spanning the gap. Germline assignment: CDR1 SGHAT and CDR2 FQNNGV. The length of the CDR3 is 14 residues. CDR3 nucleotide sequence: TGTGCCAGCACCCCCTGGGGGCTCGAAAACATTCAGTACTTC. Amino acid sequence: CASTPWGLENIQYF.

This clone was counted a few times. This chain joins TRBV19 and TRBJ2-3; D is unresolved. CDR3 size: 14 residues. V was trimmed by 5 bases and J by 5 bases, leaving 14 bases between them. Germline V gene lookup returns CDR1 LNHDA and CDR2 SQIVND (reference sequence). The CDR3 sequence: CASSPSAGRDTQYF. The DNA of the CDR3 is TGTGCCAGTAGTCCCTCCGCCGGTAGAGATACGCAGTATTTT.

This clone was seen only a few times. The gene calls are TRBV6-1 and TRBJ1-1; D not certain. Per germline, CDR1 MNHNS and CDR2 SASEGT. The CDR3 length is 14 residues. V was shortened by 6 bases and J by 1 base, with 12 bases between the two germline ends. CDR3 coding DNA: TGTGCCAGCAGCTTAGAGGGAAGGAACACTGAAGCTTTCTTT. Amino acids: CASSLEGRNTEAFF.

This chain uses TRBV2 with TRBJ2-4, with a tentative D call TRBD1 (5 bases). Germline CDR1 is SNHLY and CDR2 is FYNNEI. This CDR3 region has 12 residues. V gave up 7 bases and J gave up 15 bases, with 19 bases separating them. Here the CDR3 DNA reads TGTGCCAGCACTCGCGGCAGGGCAATGTCGTACTTC. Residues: CASTRGRAMSYF. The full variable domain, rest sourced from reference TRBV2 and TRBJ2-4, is EPEVTQTPSHQVTQMGQEVILRCVPISNHLYFYWYRQILGQKVEFLVSFYNNEISEKSEIFDDQFSVERPDGSNFTLKIRSTKLEDSAMYFCASTRGRAMSYFGAGTRLSVL.

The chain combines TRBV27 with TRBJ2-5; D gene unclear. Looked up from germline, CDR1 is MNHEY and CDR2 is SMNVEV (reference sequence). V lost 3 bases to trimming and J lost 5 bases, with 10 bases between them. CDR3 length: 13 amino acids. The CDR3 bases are TGTGCCAGCAGTTTCTTAGTCGGGGAGACCCAGTACTTC. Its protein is CASSFLVGETQYF.

The CDR3 DNA sequence: TGTGCCAGCAGTTACGACTGGAACACTGAAGCTTTCTTT. It is translated as CASSYDWNTEAFF. V and J are TRBV6-5 and TRBJ1-1; no definite D call. Germline V gene sequence: CDR1 MNHEY, CDR2 SVGAGI. The CDR3 is made up of 13 amino acids. V lost 2 bases and J lost 1, with 5 bases in between.

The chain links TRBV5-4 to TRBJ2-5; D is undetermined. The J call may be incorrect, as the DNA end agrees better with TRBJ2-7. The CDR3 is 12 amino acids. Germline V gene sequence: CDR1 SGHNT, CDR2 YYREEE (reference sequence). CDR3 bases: TGTGCCAGCAGCTTGATAAGTTCCGAGCAGTACTTC. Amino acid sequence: CASSLISSEQYF.

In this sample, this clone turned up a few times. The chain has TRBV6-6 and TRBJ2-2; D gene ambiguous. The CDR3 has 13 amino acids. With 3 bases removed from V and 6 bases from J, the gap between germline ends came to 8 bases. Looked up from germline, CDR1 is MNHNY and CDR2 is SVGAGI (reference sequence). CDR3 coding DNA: TGTGCCAGCAGTTATCGGAGTCCCGGGGAGCTGTTTTTT. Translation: CASSYRSPGELFF.

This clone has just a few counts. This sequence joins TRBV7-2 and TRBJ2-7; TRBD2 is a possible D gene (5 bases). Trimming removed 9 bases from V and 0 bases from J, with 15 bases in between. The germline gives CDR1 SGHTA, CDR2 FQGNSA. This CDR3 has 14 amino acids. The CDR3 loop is CASETRGTSYEQYF. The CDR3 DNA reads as TGTGCCAGTGAGACCCGGGGAACCTCCTACGAGCAGTACTTC. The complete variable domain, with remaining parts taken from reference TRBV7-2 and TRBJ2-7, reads GAGVSQSPSNKVTEKGKDVELRCDPISGHTALYWYRQSLGQGLEFLIYFQGNSAPDKSGLPSDRFSAERTGGSVSTLTIQRTQQEDSAVYLCASETRGTSYEQYFGPGTRLTVT.

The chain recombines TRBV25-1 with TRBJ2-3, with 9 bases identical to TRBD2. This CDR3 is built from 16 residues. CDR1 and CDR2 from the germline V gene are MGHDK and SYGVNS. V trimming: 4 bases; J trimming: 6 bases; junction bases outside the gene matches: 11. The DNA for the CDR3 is TGTGCCAGCAGTGGGGCCGGGACTAGCCGCAGGGATACGCAGTATTTT. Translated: CASSGAGTSRRDTQYF.

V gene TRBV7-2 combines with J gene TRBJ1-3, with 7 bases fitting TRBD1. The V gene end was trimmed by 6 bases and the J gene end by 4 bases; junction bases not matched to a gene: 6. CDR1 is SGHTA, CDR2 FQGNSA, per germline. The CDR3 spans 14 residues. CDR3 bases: TGTGCCAGCAGATCTGTGGGACAGGGAAACACCATATATTTT. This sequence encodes CASRSVGQGNTIYF.

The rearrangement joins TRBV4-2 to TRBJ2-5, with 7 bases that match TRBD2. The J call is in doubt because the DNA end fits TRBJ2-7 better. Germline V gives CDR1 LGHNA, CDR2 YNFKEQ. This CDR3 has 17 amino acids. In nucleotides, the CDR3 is TGTGCCAGCAGCCAAGCCACCAGCAGCGGGAATGGATACGAGCAGTACTTC. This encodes CASSQATSSGNGYEQYF.

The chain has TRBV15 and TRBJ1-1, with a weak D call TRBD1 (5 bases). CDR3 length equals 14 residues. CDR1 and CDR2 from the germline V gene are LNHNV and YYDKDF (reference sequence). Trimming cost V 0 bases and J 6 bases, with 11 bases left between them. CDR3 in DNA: TGTGCCACCAGCAGAGATCAGGGTGAAGCTGAAGCTTTCTTT. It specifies CATSRDQGEAEAFF.

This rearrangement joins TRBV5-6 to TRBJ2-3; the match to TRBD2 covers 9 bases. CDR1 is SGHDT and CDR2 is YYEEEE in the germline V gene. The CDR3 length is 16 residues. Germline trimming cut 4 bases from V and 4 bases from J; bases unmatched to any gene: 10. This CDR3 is CASSIVAGEVADTQYF. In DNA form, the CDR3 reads TGTGCCAGCAGCATAGTAGCGGGAGAGGTGGCAGATACGCAGTATTTT.